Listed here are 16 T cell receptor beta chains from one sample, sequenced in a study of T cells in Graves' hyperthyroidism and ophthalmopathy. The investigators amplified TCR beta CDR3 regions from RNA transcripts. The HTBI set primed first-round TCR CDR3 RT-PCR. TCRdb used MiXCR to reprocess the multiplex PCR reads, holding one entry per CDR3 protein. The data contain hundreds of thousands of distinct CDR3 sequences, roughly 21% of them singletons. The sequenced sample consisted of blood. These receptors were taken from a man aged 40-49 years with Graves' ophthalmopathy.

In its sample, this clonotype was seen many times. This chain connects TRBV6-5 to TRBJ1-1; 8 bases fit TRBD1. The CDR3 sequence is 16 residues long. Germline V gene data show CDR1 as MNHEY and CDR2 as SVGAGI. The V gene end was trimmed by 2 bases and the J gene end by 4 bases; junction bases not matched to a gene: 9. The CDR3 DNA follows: TGTGCCAGCAGTTACGGGGCAGGGGGCTGGGCCACTGAAGCTTTCTTT. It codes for CASSYGAGGWATEAFF.

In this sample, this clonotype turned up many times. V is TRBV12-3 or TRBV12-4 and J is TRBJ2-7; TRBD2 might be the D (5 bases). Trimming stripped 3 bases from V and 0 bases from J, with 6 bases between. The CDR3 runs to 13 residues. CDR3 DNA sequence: TGTGCCAGCAGTTTGCGGGCCTCCTACGAGCAGTACTTC. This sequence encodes CASSLRASYEQYF.

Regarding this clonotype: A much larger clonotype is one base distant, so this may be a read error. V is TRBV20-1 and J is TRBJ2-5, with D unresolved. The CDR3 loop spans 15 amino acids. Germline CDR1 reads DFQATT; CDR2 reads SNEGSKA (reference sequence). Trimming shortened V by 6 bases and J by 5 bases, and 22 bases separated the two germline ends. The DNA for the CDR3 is TGCAGTGCACCTCCCTCCGGATCCCTTGGGGAGACCCAGTACTTC. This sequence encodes CSAPPSGSLGETQYF.

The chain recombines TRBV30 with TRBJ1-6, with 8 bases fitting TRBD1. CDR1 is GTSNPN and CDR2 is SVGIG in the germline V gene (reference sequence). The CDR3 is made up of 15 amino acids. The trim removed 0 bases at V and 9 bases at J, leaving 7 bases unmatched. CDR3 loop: CAWSVLQGVSSPLHF. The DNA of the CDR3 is TGTGCCTGGAGTGTACTACAGGGGGTGAGTTCACCCCTCCACTTT.

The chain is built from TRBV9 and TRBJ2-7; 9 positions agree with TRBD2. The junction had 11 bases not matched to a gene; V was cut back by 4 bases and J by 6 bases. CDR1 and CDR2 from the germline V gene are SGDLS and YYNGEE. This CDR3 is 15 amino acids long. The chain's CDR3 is CASSTGLAQVSEQYF. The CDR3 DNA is TGTGCCAGCAGCACGGGACTAGCTCAAGTAAGCGAGCAGTACTTC. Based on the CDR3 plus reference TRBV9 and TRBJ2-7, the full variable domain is DSGVTQTPKHLITATGQRVTLRCSPRSGDLSVYWYQQSLDQGLQFLIQYYNGEERAKGNILERFSAQQFPDLHSELNLSSLELGDSALYFCASSTGLAQVSEQYFGPGTRLTVT.

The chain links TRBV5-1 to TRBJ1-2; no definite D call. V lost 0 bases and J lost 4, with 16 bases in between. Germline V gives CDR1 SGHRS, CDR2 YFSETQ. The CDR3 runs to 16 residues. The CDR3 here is CASSLGLNQNTYGYTF. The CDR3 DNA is TGCGCCAGCAGCTTGGGACTGAATCAAAACACCTATGGCTACACCTTC. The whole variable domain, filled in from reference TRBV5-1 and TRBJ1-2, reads KAGVTQTPRYLIKTRGQQVTLSCSPISGHRSVSWYQQTPGQGLQFLFEYFSETQRNKGNFPGRFSGRQFSNSRSEMNVSTLELGDSALYLCASSLGLNQNTYGYTFGSGTRLTVV.

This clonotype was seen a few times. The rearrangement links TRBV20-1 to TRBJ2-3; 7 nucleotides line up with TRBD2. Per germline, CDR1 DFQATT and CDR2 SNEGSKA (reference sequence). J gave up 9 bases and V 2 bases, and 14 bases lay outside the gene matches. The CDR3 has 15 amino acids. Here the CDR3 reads CSARLVTSLETTQYF. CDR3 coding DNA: TGCAGTGCTAGACTAGTGACTAGCTTGGAAACGACGCAGTATTTT.

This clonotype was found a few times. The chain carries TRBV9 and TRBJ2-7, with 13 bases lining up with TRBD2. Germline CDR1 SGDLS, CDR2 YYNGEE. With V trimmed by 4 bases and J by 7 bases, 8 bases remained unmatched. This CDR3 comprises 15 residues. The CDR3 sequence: CASSSGLAGVSEQYF. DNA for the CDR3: TGTGCCAGCAGCTCCGGACTAGCGGGAGTTTCGGAGCAGTACTTC.

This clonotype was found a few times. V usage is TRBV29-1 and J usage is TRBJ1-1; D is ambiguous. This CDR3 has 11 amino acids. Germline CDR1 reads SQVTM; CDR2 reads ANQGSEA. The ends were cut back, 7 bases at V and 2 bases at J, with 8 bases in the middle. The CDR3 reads CSGRENTEAFF. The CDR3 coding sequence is TGCAGCGGGCGGGAAAACACTGAAGCTTTCTTT.

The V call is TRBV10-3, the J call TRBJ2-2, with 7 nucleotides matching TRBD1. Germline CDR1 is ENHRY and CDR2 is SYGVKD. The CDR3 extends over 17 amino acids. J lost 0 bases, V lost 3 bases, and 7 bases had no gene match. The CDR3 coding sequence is TGTGCCATCAGTGAAACCCGGACAGGATCGAACACCGGGGAGCTGTTTTTT. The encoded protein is CAISETRTGSNTGELFF.

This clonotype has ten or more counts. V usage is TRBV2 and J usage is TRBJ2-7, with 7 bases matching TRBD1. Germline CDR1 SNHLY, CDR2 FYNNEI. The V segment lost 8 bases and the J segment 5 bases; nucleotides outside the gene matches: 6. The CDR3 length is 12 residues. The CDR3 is CASRNRGDEQYF. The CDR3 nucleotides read TGTGCCAGCCGGAACAGGGGCGACGAGCAGTACTTC. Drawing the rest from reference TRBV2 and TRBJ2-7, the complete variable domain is EPEVTQTPSHQVTQMGQEVILRCVPISNHLYFYWYRQILGQKVEFLVSFYNNEISEKSEIFDDQFSVERPDGSNFTLKIRSTKLEDSAMYFCASRNRGDEQYFGPGTRLTVT.

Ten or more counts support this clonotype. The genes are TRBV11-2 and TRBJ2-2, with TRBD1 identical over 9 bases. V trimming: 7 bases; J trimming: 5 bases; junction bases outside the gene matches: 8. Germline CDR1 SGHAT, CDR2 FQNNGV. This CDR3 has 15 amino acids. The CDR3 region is CASNPGQGGTGELFF. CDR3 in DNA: TGTGCCAGCAACCCGGGACAGGGTGGGACCGGGGAGCTGTTTTTT.

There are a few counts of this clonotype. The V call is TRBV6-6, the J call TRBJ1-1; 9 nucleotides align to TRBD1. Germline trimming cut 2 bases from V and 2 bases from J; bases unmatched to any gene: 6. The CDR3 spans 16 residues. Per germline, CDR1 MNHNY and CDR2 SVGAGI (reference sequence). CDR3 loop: CASSYLPGQGNTEAFF. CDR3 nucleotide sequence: TGTGCCAGCAGTTACCTGCCGGGACAGGGAAACACTGAAGCTTTCTTT.

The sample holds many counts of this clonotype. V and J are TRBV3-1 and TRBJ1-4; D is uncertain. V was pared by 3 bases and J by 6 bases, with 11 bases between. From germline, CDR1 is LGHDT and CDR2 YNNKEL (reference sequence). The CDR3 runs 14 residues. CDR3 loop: CASSQNRIYEKLFF. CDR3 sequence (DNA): TGTGCCAGCAGCCAGAACAGAATCTATGAAAAACTGTTTTTT. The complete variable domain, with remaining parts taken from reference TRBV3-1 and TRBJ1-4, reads DTAVSQTPKYLVTQMGNDKSIKCEQNLGHDTMYWYKQDSKKFLKIMFSYNNKELIINETVPNRFSPKSPDKAHLNLHINSLELGDSAVYFCASSQNRIYEKLFFGSGTQLSVL.

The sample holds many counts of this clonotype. The CDR3 is CASSLVLGQGYEQYF. CDR3 DNA sequence: TGTGCCAGCAGCTTAGTTTTGGGACAGGGCTACGAGCAGTACTTC. V gene TRBV11-2 combines with J gene TRBJ2-7; 9 nucleotides line up with TRBD1. This CDR3 has 15 amino acids. Germline V gives CDR1 SGHAT, CDR2 FQNNGV. Trimming cost V 1 base and J 3 bases; bases outside gene matches: 4.

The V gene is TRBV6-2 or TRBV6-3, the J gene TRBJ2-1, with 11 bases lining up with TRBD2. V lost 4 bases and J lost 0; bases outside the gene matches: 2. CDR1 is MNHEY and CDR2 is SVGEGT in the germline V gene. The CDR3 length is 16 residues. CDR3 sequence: CASSFSGRDSYNEQFF. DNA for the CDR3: TGTGCCAGCAGTTTTAGCGGGAGGGACTCCTACAATGAGCAGTTCTTC.